These 17 T cell receptor beta chains share one sample of origin, sequenced in a study of cytomegalovirus exposure and HLA in healthy donors. Primers: 60 Vbeta forward and 13 Jbeta reverse. Some clones are missing from TCRdb's copy, which holds only in-frame ones; the method was immunoSEQ multiplex PCR. This sample has about 190,000 clones, with approximately 79% found just once. Specimen: PBMCs. The receptors derive from a woman between 18 and 30 years old in good health and CMV-seronegative.

The chain recombines TRBV9 with TRBJ2-3; 7 bases match TRBD2. This CDR3 has 16 amino acids. Germline lookup yields CDR1 SGDLS and CDR2 YYNGEE. J gave up 0 bases and V 0 bases, and 4 bases lay outside the gene matches. CDR3 region: CASSVASGSSTDTQYF. The CDR3 region has the DNA TGTGCCAGCAGCGTAGCTAGCGGCTCTAGCACAGATACGCAGTATTTT.

The chain uses TRBV4-1 and TRBJ1-6, with TRBD1 matching over 10 bases. Germline CDR1 and CDR2: MGHRA and YSYEKL. The CDR3 runs to 15 residues. V lost 4 bases, J lost 10 bases, and 7 bases stayed unmatched. CDR3 DNA: TGCGCCAGCAGCCCTCAGACAGGGGGCGGCTCACCCCTCCACTTT. As protein: CASSPQTGGGSPLHF.

This clone was seen a single time. The chain recombines TRBV2 with TRBJ1-5, with unresolved D. The germline CDR1 and CDR2 sequences are SNHLY and FYNNEI. CDR3 length: 16 amino acids. V lost 0 bases, J lost 3 bases, and 12 bases lay in between. This CDR3 reads CASSEAYRQVNQPQHF. In DNA, the CDR3 is TGTGCCAGCAGTGAAGCGTATCGGCAGGTCAATCAGCCCCAGCATTTT.

The J gene is TRBJ2-6, the V gene TRBV28; 10 bases match TRBD1. Germline CDR1 MDHEN, CDR2 SYDVKM. The CDR3 extends over 19 amino acids. With 5 bases clipped from V and 2 bases from J, the junction kept 12 bases outside the gene matches. The CDR3 protein is CASSETPGQGRTGANVLTF. The CDR3 nucleotides are TGTGCCAGCAGTGAGACACCGGGACAGGGGAGGACTGGGGCCAACGTCCTGACTTTC.

The rearrangement uses TRBV25-1 and TRBJ1-1, with D possibly being TRBD1 (6 bases). V dropped 4 bases and J dropped 4 bases, with 10 bases sitting between them. This CDR3 has 13 residues. Germline-derived CDR1 and CDR2 are MGHDK and SYGVNS. In nucleotides, the CDR3 is TGTGCCAGCAGTGTGGGGGCCGTCACTGAAGCTTTCTTT. Protein: CASSVGAVTEAFF. Looking up the rest from reference TRBV25-1 and TRBJ1-1 gives the full variable domain: EADIYQTPRYLVIGTGKKITLECSQTMGHDKMYWYQQDPGMELHLIHYSYGVNSTEKGDLSSESTVSRIRTEHFPLTLESARPSHTSQYLCASSVGAVTEAFFGQGTRLTVV.

The chain links TRBV9 to TRBJ2-3, with 9 bases that match TRBD1. Germline assignment: CDR1 SGDLS and CDR2 YYNGEE. V lost 4 bases, J lost 6 bases, and 6 bases stayed unmatched. This CDR3 is built from 14 residues. The CDR3 loop reads CASSRGQGGDTQYF. The CDR3 nucleotides read TGTGCCAGCAGCAGGGGACAGGGAGGGGATACGCAGTATTTT.

This clone was detected a few times. V and J are TRBV23-1 and TRBJ1-6; no clear D gene. TRBV23-1 carries the ORF label, with uncertain function. The V gene lost 0 bases and the J gene lost 8 bases, with 17 bases spanning the gap. The CDR3 spans 17 residues. The CDR3 region has the DNA TGCGCCAGCAGTCAATCGTCACCGGACGGAGGGTATTCACCCCTCCACTTT. This codes for CASSQSSPDGGYSPLHF.

In its sample, this clone was seen once. The chain couples TRBV9 to TRBJ2-3, with D maybe TRBD2 (7 bases). Trimming stripped 0 bases from V and 3 bases from J, with 11 bases between. The germline gives CDR1 SGDLS, CDR2 YYNGEE. This CDR3 spans 15 amino acids. Here the CDR3 DNA reads TGTGCCAGCAGCGTAGCTGGGGGGGCAACAGATACGCAGTATTTT. Its translation: CASSVAGGATDTQYF.

The V gene is TRBV7-8, the J gene TRBJ2-7, with D tentatively TRBD2 (5 bases). The CDR3 contains 17 residues. V lost 5 bases to trimming and J lost 0 bases, with 20 bases between them. Germline V gene data show CDR1 as SGHVS and CDR2 as FQNEAQ. CDR3 DNA sequence: TGTGCCAGCAGCCCAAGACCTGACTATTACAGCTCCTACGAGCAGTACTTC. Translating it yields CASSPRPDYYSSYEQYF.

This chain joins TRBV28 and TRBJ1-2; D is possibly TRBD1 (6 bases). The length of the CDR3 is 15 residues. CDR1 and CDR2 from the germline V gene are MDHEN and SYDVKM. V lost 2 bases and J 2 bases, leaving 12 bases between the germline ends. CDR3: CASSLSDRSNYGYTF. The CDR3 DNA is TGTGCCAGCAGTTTAAGCGACAGGTCGAACTATGGCTACACCTTC.

Here the CDR3 reads CASSPRQGSETQYF. The CDR3 DNA reads TGTGCCAGCAGCCCCCGACAGGGATCAGAGACCCAGTACTTC. This chain links TRBV14 with TRBJ2-5; TRBD1 aligns across 7 bases. CDR1 and CDR2 (germline): SGHDN, FVKESK. Germline trimming cut 4 bases from V and 4 bases from J; bases unmatched to any gene: 6. The CDR3 extends over 14 amino acids.

This clone occurred once. V and J are TRBV28 and TRBJ1-1; D remains ambiguous. The CDR3 has 15 amino acids. Trimming left V 5 bases short and J 5 bases short, with 18 bases between. Germline V gene lookup returns CDR1 MDHEN and CDR2 SYDVKM. DNA for the CDR3: TGTGCCAGCAGTAAACGGCCTCCTTGGGAGACTGAAGCTTTCTTT. It codes for CASSKRPPWETEAFF.

This chain links TRBV28 with TRBJ2-1; no firm D call. The CDR3 length is 15 residues. Germline CDR1 MDHEN, CDR2 SYDVKM. V was pared by 3 bases and J by 6 bases, with 15 bases between. The CDR3 here is CASSLAWPNRNEQFF. Written as DNA, the CDR3 is TGTGCCAGCAGTTTGGCCTGGCCCAACCGCAATGAGCAGTTCTTC.

V is TRBV15 and J is TRBJ2-7; D may be TRBD1 (5 bases). Germline V gene data show CDR1 as LNHNV and CDR2 as YYDKDF (reference sequence). The CDR3 totals 17 residues. V gave up 0 bases and J gave up 4 bases, with 19 bases separating them. CDR3 sequence (DNA): TGTGCCACCAGCAGAGATACGACAGTTTACTCGAATTACGAGCAGTACTTC. This translates into CATSRDTTVYSNYEQYF. The full variable domain, in which reference TRBV15 and TRBJ2-7 provide the parts outside the CDR3, is DAMVIQNPRYQVTQFGKPVTLSCSQTLNHNVMYWYQQKSSQAPKLLFHYYDKDFNNEADTPDNFQSRRPNTSFCFLDIRSPGLGDTAMYLCATSRDTTVYSNYEQYFGPGTRLTVT.

The rearrangement uses TRBV5-8 and TRBJ1-4; the D is unclear. The CDR3 extends over 14 amino acids. V was cut by 7 bases and J by 3 bases, with 13 bases left in between. Germline assignment: CDR1 SGHTS and CDR2 YDEGEE. CDR3 in amino acids: CASPPKAANEKLFF. The CDR3 DNA is TGTGCCAGCCCCCCCAAGGCGGCTAATGAAAAACTGTTTTTT.

The rearrangement links TRBV7-9 to TRBJ1-1; possibly TRBD1 for D (5 bases). Looked up from germline, CDR1 is SEHNR and CDR2 is FQNEAQ (reference sequence). V lost 1 base and J lost 5, with 8 bases in between. There are 13 residues in the CDR3. Here the CDR3 DNA reads TGTGCCAGCAGCTTAGGGGGGGAAACTGAAGCTTTCTTT. It is translated as CASSLGGETEAFF.

The rearrangement joins TRBV5-4 to TRBJ1-2, with TRBD1 as a possible D gene (6 bases). The CDR3 is 14 residues long. V shed 6 bases and J shed 6 bases, with 18 bases lying between them. Per germline, CDR1 SGHNT and CDR2 YYREEE (reference sequence). CDR3 region: CASKADSRGHGYTF. The CDR3 DNA follows: TGTGCCAGCAAAGCGGACAGCCGGGGTCATGGCTACACCTTC.